This T cell receptor (beta chain) was obtained from a study of shared clonotypes between healthy human individuals. General study results and limits: Around 5.3% of naive CD4 clonotypes were shared across a few donors.

Naive CD8 cells were CD45RO-negative, positively selected for CCR7, excluding terminally differentiated effector memory CD45RA+ cells. HIV-negative, healthy adults without recent acute infections or vaccinations were the donors. With regard to this clone: The antigen is undetermined.

The repertoire was sequenced with immunoSEQ multiplex PCR; TCRdb's copy has only in-frame clones and lacks some. The sample lists roughly 2.1 million clones, approximately 94% occurring once. Trimming cost V 2 bases and J 4 bases, with 8 bases left between them. This CDR3 has 13 amino acids. From germline, CDR1 is MNHNY and CDR2 SVGAGI (reference sequence). The clonotype comes from a man between 18 and 35 years old in good health. Some clones in this sample may be carry-over from other donors' samples. This sequence joins TRBV6-6 and TRBJ1-2, with D unclear. The specimen was naive CD8+ T cells from PBMCs. The CDR3 here is CASSYPEAYGYTF. CDR3 nucleotide sequence: TGTGCCAGCAGTTACCCGGAAGCCTATGGCTACACCTTC.